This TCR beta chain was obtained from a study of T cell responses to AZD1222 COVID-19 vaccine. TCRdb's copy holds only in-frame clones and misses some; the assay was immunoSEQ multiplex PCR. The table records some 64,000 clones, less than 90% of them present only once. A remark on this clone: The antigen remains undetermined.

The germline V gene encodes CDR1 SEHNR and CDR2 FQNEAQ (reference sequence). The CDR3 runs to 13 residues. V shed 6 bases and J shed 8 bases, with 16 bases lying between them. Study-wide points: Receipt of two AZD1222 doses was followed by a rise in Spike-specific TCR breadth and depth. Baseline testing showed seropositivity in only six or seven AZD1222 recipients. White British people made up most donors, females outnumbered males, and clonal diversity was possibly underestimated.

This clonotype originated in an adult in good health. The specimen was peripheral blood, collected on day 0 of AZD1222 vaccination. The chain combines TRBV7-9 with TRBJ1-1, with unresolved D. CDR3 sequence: CASRLTAGGEAFF. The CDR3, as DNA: TGTGCCAGCAGGCTAACAGCCGGCGGGGAAGCTTTCTTT.